This T cell receptor beta chain was recovered during a study of T cells in Graves' hyperthyroidism and ophthalmopathy. Whole-study results and caveats: Blood samples included most of the expanded thyroid clonotypes exceeding 0.001.

Germline V gives CDR1 SGDLS, CDR2 YYNGEE. V dropped 4 bases and J dropped 8; count of bases not matched to a gene: 1. The CDR3 spans 11 residues. From RNA transcripts, TCR beta CDR3 regions were amplified. When the TCR CDR3 underwent first-round RT-PCR, the HTBI primer set was used. TCRdb used MiXCR to reprocess the multiplex PCR reads, holding one entry per CDR3 protein. The table lists around 660,000 distinct CDR3 sequences, 45% of them singletons. This clonotype occurred many times. Its specificity is not known. J is TRBJ1-2 and V is TRBV9; 8 bases line up with TRBD1. This TCR came from an adult man with Graves' disease, either hyperthyroidism or ophthalmopathy (not recorded which). Sequenced material: peripheral blood or thyroid tissue (not recorded which). As DNA, the CDR3 is TGTGCCAGCAGCAGGACAGGGGGCTACACCTTC. It codes for CASSRTGGYTF.